This TCR beta chain was recovered during a study of cytomegalovirus exposure and HLA in healthy donors (dated by TCRdb to the late 2010s). The study in broad terms: An earlier analysis of 587 of the donors reported about 260 Gb of sequence data and 95 million to 130 million unique TCR beta sequences obtained from about 170 million T cells. An early release that covered around 590 HLA-typed donors contained about 300 gigabases of sequencing data and around 80 million unique TCR sequences. Class I and class II HLA loci were covered by the typing at four-digit resolution. In a later analysis, previously published TCR beta repertoires from some 640 donors were re-analyzed and high-resolution HLA genotyping was added so that TCR occurrence patterns could be studied. High-throughput TCR immunosequencing, statistical association of individual TCRs with disease status, and machine learning were combined to predict cytomegalovirus infection status. Several DR-DQ haplotypes were handled as single units for association and clustering because linkage in the cohort was strong. In the later analysis, no new phenotypic data were used to find candidate immune exposures; instead, reliance was placed on TCR beta sequences and their occurrence across donors. The study aimed to test whether cataloging public T cell receptors could reveal signatures of past pathogen exposure. The study used immunosequencing to profile the T cell repertoires of several hundred subjects and linked those repertoires to cytomegalovirus serostatus. In addition to the first cohort of roughly 700 subjects, a separate validation cohort of over 90 different subjects was used. Of the roughly 400 genotyped donors, approximately 83% fell in the genetic ancestry cluster associated with self-reported Caucasian donors. Across some 400 genotyped donors of the cohort, an average of about 240,000 unique TCR beta nucleotide sequences per donor were sequenced, and approximately 17% of those sequences were non-productive. Every discovery cohort repertoire had been produced on one sequencing platform. A later genetic analysis used genome-wide SNP genotypes for about 60% of the roughly 670 donors, treating that subset as a discovery cohort. Donor age, sex, ethnicity and CMV serostatus were collected together with the repertoire data. The number of typed donors differed by locus: roughly 629-640 for A, B, C, DRB1 and DQB1; 522 for DQA1; 606 for DPA1; and some 470 for DPB1. In an earlier analysis of roughly 580 of the donors, high-throughput TCR beta sequencing was used to judge whether each TCR beta V gene segment behaved as functional or pseudogenic.

The CDR3, from cysteine to phenylalanine, totals 16 residues. The DNA shown is the 48-base CDR3, in frame from base 1. The germline V gene sets CDR1 to SGHAT and CDR2 to FQNNGV. Here V drops 1 base and J drops 6 bases, and the junction holds 1 base not matched to any gene. The protocol used for the library was the immunoSEQ multiplex PCR assay. For the multiplex PCR, a mixture combining 60 forward primers for TCR Vbeta segments and 13 reverse primers for TCR Jbeta segments was used. The CDR3 region of rearranged TCR beta genes was amplified from genomic DNA by a multiplex PCR assay. Amplified TCR beta libraries were sequenced as 87-base-pair reads on the Illumina HiSeq System. Concerning the study's data processing: A later analysis counted about 82 million unique TCR beta chains across the 550 to 700 repertoires, and roughly 11 million of these chains were shared by at least two donors. A nearest-neighbor algorithm error-corrected the raw reads and collapsed the reads into unique sequences, merging closely related sequences to remove PCR and sequencing errors. To assign V, D and J gene segments, CDR3 sequences were aligned to IMGT reference sequences. Each retained sequence needed at least a six-nucleotide match to both a V gene segment and a J gene segment. A rearrangement was called productive if the CDR3 had no stop codons and remained in frame with V and J, and every other rearrangement was called non-productive. CDR3 was defined by IMGT convention, running from the second conserved V-encoded cysteine to the conserved J-encoded phenylalanine. Sequences without an unambiguous match to a single V gene segment were excluded from the earlier analysis of about 640 of the donors. In an earlier analysis of about 590 of the donors, a V segment was called functional when productive rearrangements were above 56.7%, and segregating when the standard deviation between donors exceeded 5%. To diagnose cytomegalovirus status from the catalog of TCR beta chain sequences, a statistical classification framework was built. In a later analysis, V and J genes were assigned by comparing TCR nucleotide sequences against IMGT/GENE-DB human TR gene sequences. A later analysis assigned CDR3 sequences and most-parsimonious VDJ recombination scenarios with the TCRdist pipeline. In a later analysis, each TCR beta chain was defined by its CDR3 amino acid sequence together with its V-gene family, and reads lacking a unique V-gene family were excluded. As a way to deal with suspected cross-contamination and a sequencing artifact, a later analysis dropped approximately 590 nucleotide sequences that were highly shared and had low generation probability. A later analysis calculated a clonal expansion index for each public chain from normalized within-repertoire ranks of inferred template counts. A later analysis computed generation probabilities with a VDJ recombination model fitted to out-of-frame rearrangements, and checked the results against IGoR. In a later analysis, TCR-TCR, TCR-HLA and TCR-CMV co-occurrence was scored with hypergeometric tests, and a repertoire-size bias correction was applied to TCR pairs. In a later analysis, false discovery rates were estimated by permuting HLA or CMV assignments 20 times. In a later analysis, co-occurring TCRs were grouped with DBSCAN, and TCRdist sequence similarity was added when clustering was performed within HLA-allele-positive subsets. Repertoires with fewer than 30,000 or more than 120,000 public chains were left out of co-occurrence clustering, as were about 5 repertoires with anomalous nucleotide sharing. TCRdb obtained this table from immuneACCESS and retained in-frame rearrangements with V and J assigned. These tables miss some clones; where compared with another copy, unresolved V genes account for less than half of the shortfall, and the remainder is unexplained. V, J and clone size were drawn from that table, and D and trimming were deduced from the DNA. Present in this sample are 120,000 or so clones, roughly 80% of which were seen just once. The ten top clones hold 3.3% of the sample.

What the work shows at the level of the full study, not this receptor alone: A few of the identified cytomegalovirus-associated TCR beta chains were confirmed in vitro to be specific for cytomegalovirus antigens. Correlated functional status among segregating V segments might be attributable to linkage disequilibrium, but an unknown experimental factor could not be ruled out. A cluster of highly shared sequence variants was judged likely to be a technical artifact of the sequencing pipeline. A total of about 150 TCR beta chains were listed by the study as associated with cytomegalovirus. A later analysis found that TCR association rates varied across HLA loci, with DRB1 alleles showing the most associated TCRs and HLA-C alleles the fewest. Broadly in line with IMGT annotations, most TCR beta V segments showed up in productive rearrangements about 87% or about 30% of the time in an earlier analysis of some 590 of the donors. A further reported finding was that TCR beta sequences accurately predicted the HLA-A and HLA-B alleles for most subjects in the first cohort. The authors suggested that the approach could potentially be extended to other disease states and immunological phenotypes. Sequencing depth was assumed to be roughly uniform across donors in the presence/absence analyses, though that assumption may not hold. Assigning TCR associations to individual alleles was difficult when HLA alleles, especially DR and DQ, strongly co-occurred. Compared with the roughly 700-donor mean, donors in an Asian-associated ancestry cluster had fewer N-insertions in productive TCRs, according to a later genetic analysis. A later analysis associated 15,000 to 20,000 TCR beta sequences with specific HLA alleles at a false discovery rate of 0.05. A later analysis reported that several top co-occurrence clusters appeared linked to parvovirus B19, influenza, CMV and Epstein-Barr virus. Compared with equally common non-associated chains, HLA-associated TCR beta chains in a later analysis were more clonally expanded and had lower generation probabilities. In a later analysis, most CMV-associated TCR beta chains were found to appear HLA-restricted, with HLA associations seemingly driven largely by CMV exposure. Because HLA typing was unavailable for some donors at each locus, only the typed subset was used in association tests. The only immune exposure information available for the cohort was CMV serostatus. Cytomegalovirus status was reported to be diagnosed by the classifier with high specificity and sensitivity in both the original and validation cohorts. An association between a missense DCLRE1C variant and V-gene and J-gene trimming of TCR beta chains was found in a later genetic analysis and replicated in an independent cohort. Some IMGT-functional V segments, including TRBV6-2 and TRBV6-3, could not be told apart with the 87-base-pair reads, so those segments were excluded. Because counts were too low, about 18 rarely observed V segments, including chromosome 9 orphons, were left out of the earlier analysis of a few hundred of the donors. The cohort was sequenced for TCR beta chains only, and without alpha or paired-chain data the features that could be detected were limited. Most TCR sequences were observed very rarely across donors, whereas some public TCRs were present in many individuals.

The cohort was made up of 500 to 850 healthy bone marrow donors. At the time of sampling, all cohort members were nominally healthy, though unrecorded immune exposures were likely present. The donor tested CMV seronegative and was one of the 352 seronegative cohort members. A peripheral blood sample was collected from each donor, and TCR beta sequencing was performed on peripheral blood mononuclear cells. Genomic DNA was extracted from the blood cell samples with the Qiagen DNeasy Blood Extraction Kit. Points on this clone: Its target antigen remains unknown. No much larger clone exists at a distance of one base, and base qualities are not known.

The TCR sequence derives from a woman aged 45-60 years in good health and CMV-seronegative. Sequencing input: PBMCs. This chain joins TRBV11-2 to TRBJ2-2; TRBD2 agrees with 14 junctional bases. This receptor carries the CDR3 CASSLGLAGGAGELFF. The DNA sequence is as follows: TGTGCCAGCAGCTTAGGACTAGCGGGAGGGGCCGGGGAGCTGTTTTTT. With all but the CDR3 taken from the reference TRBV11-2 and TRBJ2-2 genes, the full variable domain is: EAGVAQSPRYKIIEKRQSVAFWCNPISGHATLYWYQQILGQGPKLLIQFQNNGVVDDSQLPKDRFSAERLKGVDSTLKIQPAKLEDSAVYLCASSLGLAGGAGELFFGEGSRLTVL.